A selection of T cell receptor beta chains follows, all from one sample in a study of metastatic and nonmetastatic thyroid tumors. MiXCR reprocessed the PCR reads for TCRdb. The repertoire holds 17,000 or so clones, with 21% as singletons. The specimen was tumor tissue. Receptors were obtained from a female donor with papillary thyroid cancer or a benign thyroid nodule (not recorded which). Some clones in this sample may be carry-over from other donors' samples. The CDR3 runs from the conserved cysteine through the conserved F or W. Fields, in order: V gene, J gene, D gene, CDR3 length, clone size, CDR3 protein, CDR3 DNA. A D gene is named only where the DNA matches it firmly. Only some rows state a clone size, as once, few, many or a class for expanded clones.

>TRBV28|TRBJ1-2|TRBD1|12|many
CASSYRGAGYTF
TGTGCCAGCAGTTACAGGGGCGCTGGCTACACCTTC
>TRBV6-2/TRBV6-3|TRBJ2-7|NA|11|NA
CASSILDEQYF
TGTGCCAGCAGTATACTAGACGAGCAGTACTTC
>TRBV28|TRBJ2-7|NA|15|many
CASSPAEGPFHEQYF
TGTGCCAGCAGTCCCGCGGAGGGACCTTTCCACGAGCAGTACTTC
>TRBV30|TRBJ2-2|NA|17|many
CAWNILRDSLNTGELFF
TGTGCCTGGAACATCCTCCGGGACTCCTTGAACACCGGGGAGCTGTTTTTT
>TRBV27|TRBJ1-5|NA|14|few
CASSRQGSNQPQHF
TGTGCCAGCAGTCGTCAGGGAAGCAATCAGCCCCAGCATTTT
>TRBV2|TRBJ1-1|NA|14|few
CASSGTAVNTEAFF
TGTGCCAGCAGTGGTACCGCGGTGAACACTGAAGCTTTCTTT
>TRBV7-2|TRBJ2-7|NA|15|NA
CASSLASRGVDEQYF
TGTGCCAGCAGCTTAGCGTCCAGGGGCGTCGACGAGCAGTACTTC
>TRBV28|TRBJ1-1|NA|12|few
CASSFSTGEAFF
TGTGCCAGCAGTTTCTCTACGGGCGAAGCTTTCTTT
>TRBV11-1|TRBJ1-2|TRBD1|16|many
CASSSPQTTGAAGYTF
TGTGCCAGCAGCTCCCCTCAGACGACAGGGGCCGCGGGCTACACCTTC
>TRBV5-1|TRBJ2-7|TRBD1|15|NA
CASSLDGQGGYEQYF
TGCGCCAGCAGCTTGGACGGACAGGGAGGCTACGAGCAGTACTTC
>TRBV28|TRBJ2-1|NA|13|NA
CASSLDLGLAQFF
TGTGCCAGCAGTTTAGACTTAGGTCTCGCGCAGTTCTTC
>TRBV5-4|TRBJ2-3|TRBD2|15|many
CASSPGGEGTDTQYF
TGTGCCAGCAGCCCTGGGGGGGAGGGCACAGATACGCAGTATTTT
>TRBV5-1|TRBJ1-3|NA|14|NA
CASSFVLSGNTIYF
TGCGCCAGCAGCTTTGTACTGTCTGGAAACACCATATATTTT
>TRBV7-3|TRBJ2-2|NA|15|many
CASSLGGTDTGELFF
TGTGCCAGCAGCTTAGGAGGGACGGACACCGGGGAGCTGTTTTTT
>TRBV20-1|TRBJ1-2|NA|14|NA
CSARVSNSNYGYTF
TGCAGTGCTAGAGTTTCTAACTCTAACTATGGCTACACCTTC
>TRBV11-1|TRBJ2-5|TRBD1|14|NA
CASSPGTALETQYF
TGTGCCAGCAGTCCCGGGACAGCTCTAGAGACCCAGTACTTC
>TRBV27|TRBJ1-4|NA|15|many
CASSSPRSFNEKLFF
TGTGCCAGCAGTTCCCCCAGGTCCTTTAATGAAAAACTGTTTTTT
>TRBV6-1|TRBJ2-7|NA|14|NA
CASTGGPENYEQYF
TGTGCCAGCACTGGGGGGCCAGAGAACTACGAGCAGTACTTC
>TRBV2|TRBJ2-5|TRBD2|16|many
CASSPRTSGRGETQYF
TGTGCCAGCAGCCCACGGACTAGCGGGAGAGGAGAGACCCAGTACTTC
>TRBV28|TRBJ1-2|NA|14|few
CASGRAPQADGYTF
TGTGCCAGCGGCCGGGCCCCCCAAGCAGATGGCTACACCTTC
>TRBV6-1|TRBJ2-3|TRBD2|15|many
CASSEAAGGPDTQYF
TGTGCCAGCAGTGAAGCAGCGGGAGGGCCAGATACGCAGTATTTT
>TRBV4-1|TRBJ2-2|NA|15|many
CASSQGGRGTGELFF
TGCGCCAGCAGCCAAGGGGGGCGCGGGACCGGGGAGCTGTTTTTT
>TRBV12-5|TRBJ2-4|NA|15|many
CASGLLSEIRNIQYF
TGTGCTAGTGGTCTACTCTCGGAAATTAGAAACATTCAGTACTTC
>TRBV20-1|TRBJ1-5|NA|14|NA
CSARGGVDIQPQHF
TGCAGTGCTAGAGGCGGGGTGGACATTCAGCCCCAGCATTTT
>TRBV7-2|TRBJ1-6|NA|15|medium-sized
CASSPTGNKNSPLHF
TGTGCCAGCAGCCCCACTGGTAACAAAAATTCACCCCTCCACTTT
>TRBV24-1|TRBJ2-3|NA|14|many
CATSDPQGTDTQYF
TGTGCCACCAGTGACCCACAGGGTACAGATACGCAGTATTTT
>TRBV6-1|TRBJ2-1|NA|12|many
CASSGTYNEQFF
TGTGCCAGCAGCGGGACTTACAATGAGCAGTTCTTC
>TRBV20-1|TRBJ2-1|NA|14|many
CSAAKPGSYNEQFF
TGCAGTGCGGCAAAACCGGGGTCCTACAATGAGCAGTTCTTC
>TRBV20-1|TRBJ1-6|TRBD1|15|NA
CSARGQGAYNSPLHF
TGCAGTGCTAGAGGTCAGGGGGCCTATAATTCACCCCTCCACTTT
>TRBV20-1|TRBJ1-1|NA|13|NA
CSARQREDTEAFF
TGCAGTGCTAGGCAGAGGGAGGACACTGAAGCTTTCTTT
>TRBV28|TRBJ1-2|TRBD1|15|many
CASSLGGQSPYGYTF
TGTGCCAGCAGTTTAGGGGGACAGTCCCCCTATGGCTACACCTTC
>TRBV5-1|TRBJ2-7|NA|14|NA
CASSLEGSTYEQYF
TGCGCCAGCAGCTTAGAAGGCAGTACCTACGAGCAGTACTTC
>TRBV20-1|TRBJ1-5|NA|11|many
CSAREVGPQHF
TGCAGTGCTAGAGAGGTAGGGCCCCAGCATTTT
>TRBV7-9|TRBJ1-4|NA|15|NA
CASSLGARPNEKLFF
TGTGCCAGCAGCTTAGGGGCCAGACCTAATGAAAAACTGTTTTTT
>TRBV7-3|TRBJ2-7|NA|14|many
CASSLTSGAYEQYF
TGTGCCAGCAGCTTAACTTCGGGAGCCTACGAGCAGTACTTC
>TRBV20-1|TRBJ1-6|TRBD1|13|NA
CSAEGQNNSPIQF
TGCAGTGCCGAGGGACAGAATAATTCACCCATCCAATTT
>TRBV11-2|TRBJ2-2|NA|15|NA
CASSLDRPHTGELFF
TGTGCCAGCAGCTTAGATAGGCCGCACACCGGGGAGCTGTTTTTT
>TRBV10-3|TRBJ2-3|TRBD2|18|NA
CAISEASGRAGHTDTQYF
TGTGCCATCAGTGAGGCTAGCGGGAGGGCCGGTCATACAGATACGCAGTATTTT
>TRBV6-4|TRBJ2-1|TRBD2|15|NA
CASSKGASGIYEQFF
TGTGCCAGCTCTAAGGGGGCTAGCGGGATCTATGAGCAGTTCTTC
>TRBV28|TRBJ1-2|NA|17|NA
CASSLMRGAGTNYGYTF
TGTGCCAGCAGTTTAATGCGCGGGGCGGGGACTAACTATGGCTACACCTTC